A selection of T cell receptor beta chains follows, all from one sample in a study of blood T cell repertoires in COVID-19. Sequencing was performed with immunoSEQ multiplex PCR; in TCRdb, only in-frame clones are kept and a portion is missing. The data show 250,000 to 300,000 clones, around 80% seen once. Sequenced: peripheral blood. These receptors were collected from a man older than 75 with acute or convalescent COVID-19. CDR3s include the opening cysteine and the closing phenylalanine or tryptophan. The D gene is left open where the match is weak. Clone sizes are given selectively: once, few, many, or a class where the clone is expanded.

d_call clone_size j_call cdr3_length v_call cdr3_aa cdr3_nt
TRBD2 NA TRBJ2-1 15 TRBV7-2 CASSLVAGGDNEQFF TGTGCCAGCAGCTTAGTAGCGGGAGGGGACAATGAGCAGTTCTTC
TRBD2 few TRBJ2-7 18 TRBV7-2 CASSLNGRTSGRIYEQYF TGTGCCAGCAGCTTAAACGGAAGGACTAGCGGGAGGATCTACGAGCAGTACTTC
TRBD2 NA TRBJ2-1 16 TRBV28 CASSSETSGRVNEQFF TGTGCCAGCAGTTCCGAGACTAGCGGGAGAGTGAATGAGCAGTTCTTC
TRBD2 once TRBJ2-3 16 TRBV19 CASSPRLAGNTDTQYF TGTGCCAGTAGTCCGCGACTAGCGGGAAACACAGATACGCAGTATTTT
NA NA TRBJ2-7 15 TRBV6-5 CASRPSQGVKSEQYF TGTGCCAGCAGACCCTCACAGGGAGTCAAGTCCGAGCAGTACTTC
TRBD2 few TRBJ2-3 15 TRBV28 CASSAAGGPTDTQYF TGTGCCAGCAGTGCAGCGGGAGGGCCAACAGATACGCAGTATTTT
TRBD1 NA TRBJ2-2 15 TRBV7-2 CASSKRQGFTGELFF TGTGCCAGCAGCAAAAGACAGGGGTTTACCGGGGAGCTGTTTTTT
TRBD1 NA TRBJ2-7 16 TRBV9 CASSVEAATGVYEQYF TGTGCCAGCAGCGTAGAGGCAGCTACAGGGGTCTACGAGCAGTACTTC
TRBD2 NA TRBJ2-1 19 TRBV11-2 CASSLGLAEKWFRGREQFF TGTGCCAGCAGCTTAGGACTAGCGGAGAAATGGTTTCGGGGCCGTGAGCAGTTCTTC
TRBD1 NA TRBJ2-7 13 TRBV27 CATQGGPPYEQYF TGTGCCACACAGGGGGGACCCCCCTACGAGCAGTACTTC
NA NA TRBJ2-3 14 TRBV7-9 CASSPRGGTDTQYF TGTGCCAGCAGCCCCCGGGGTGGGACAGATACGCAGTATTTT
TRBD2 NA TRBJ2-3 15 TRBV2 CASSVGGGPTDTQYF TGTGCCAGCAGTGTCGGGGGAGGGCCCACAGATACGCAGTATTTT
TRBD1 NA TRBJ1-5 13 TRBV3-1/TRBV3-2 CASSLDRDQPQHF TGTGCCAGCAGCCTGGACAGGGATCAGCCCCAGCATTTT
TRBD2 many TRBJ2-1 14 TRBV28 CASILTSGYNEQFF TGTGCCAGCATTTTGACTAGCGGTTACAATGAGCAGTTCTTC
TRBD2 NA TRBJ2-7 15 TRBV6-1 CASSEVRDYTYEQYF TGTGCCAGCAGTGAAGTAAGGGACTATACCTACGAGCAGTACTTC
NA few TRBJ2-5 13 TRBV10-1 CASSVAQVGTQYF TGCGCCAGCAGCGTTGCCCAGGTTGGGACCCAGTACTTC
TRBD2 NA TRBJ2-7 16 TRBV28 CASTKGGTSGSYEQYF TGTGCCAGCACCAAAGGCGGGACTAGCGGTTCCTACGAGCAGTACTTC
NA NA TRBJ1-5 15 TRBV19 CASSAGTLSNQPQHF TGTGCCAGTTCAGCCGGGACACTTAGCAATCAGCCCCAGCATTTT
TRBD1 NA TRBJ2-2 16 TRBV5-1 CASSPGQGAIPRELFF TGCGCCAGCAGCCCTGGACAGGGGGCAATCCCCCGGGAGCTGTTTTTT
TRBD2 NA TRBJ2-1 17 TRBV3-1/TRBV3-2 CASSRQLLAGGGNEQFF TGTGCCAGCAGCCGCCAGCTTCTAGCGGGAGGAGGCAATGAGCAGTTCTTC
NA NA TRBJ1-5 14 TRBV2 CASSEAQGNQPQHF TGTGCCAGCAGTGAAGCCCAGGGAAATCAGCCCCAGCATTTT
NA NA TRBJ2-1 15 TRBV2 CASSQLANPLNEQFF TGTGCCAGCAGTCAGCTAGCGAATCCCCTCAATGAGCAGTTCTTC
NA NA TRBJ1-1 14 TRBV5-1 CASSAQRGSTEAFF TGCGCCAGCAGCGCCCAACGGGGGAGCACTGAAGCTTTCTTT
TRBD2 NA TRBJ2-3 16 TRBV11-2 CASSRRLAGGPDMQYF TGTGCCAGCAGCCGACGACTAGCGGGGGGGCCAGATATGCAGTATTTT
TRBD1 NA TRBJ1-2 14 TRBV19 CASSSADRARGYTF TGTGCCAGTAGTAGCGCGGACAGGGCACGAGGGTACACCTTC
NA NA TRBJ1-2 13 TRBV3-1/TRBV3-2 CASSQRGPYGYTF TGTGCCAGCAGCCAAAGGGGTCCTTATGGCTACACCTTC
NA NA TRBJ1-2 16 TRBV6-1 CASSEPLRGARYGYTF TGTGCCAGCAGTGAACCCCTCCGGGGTGCTAGATATGGCTACACCTTC
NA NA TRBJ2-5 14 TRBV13 CASSPGLPGETQYF TGTGCCAGCAGCCCCGGACTACCGGGGGAGACCCAGTACTTC
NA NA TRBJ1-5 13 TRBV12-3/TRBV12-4 CASSSGDNQPQHF TGTGCCAGCAGTTCTGGAGACAATCAGCCCCAGCATTTT
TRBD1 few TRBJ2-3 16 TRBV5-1 CASSRGDRGSTDTQYF TGCGCCAGCAGCCGAGGGGACAGGGGCAGCACAGATACGCAGTATTTT
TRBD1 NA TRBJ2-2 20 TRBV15 CATSSAALIQGAANTGELFF TGTGCCACCAGCAGTGCGGCCCTAATACAGGGGGCTGCTAACACCGGGGAGCTGTTTTTT
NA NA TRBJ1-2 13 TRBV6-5 CASQIGSGKGYTF TGTGCCAGCCAGATAGGATCCGGGAAAGGCTACACCTTC
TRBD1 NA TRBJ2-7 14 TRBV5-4 CASSQGQGIYEQYF TGTGCCAGCAGCCAGGGACAGGGGATCTACGAGCAGTACTTC
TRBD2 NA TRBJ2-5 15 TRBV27 CASRSHGGVQETQYF TGTGCCAGCAGATCCCACGGGGGGGTACAAGAGACCCAGTACTTC
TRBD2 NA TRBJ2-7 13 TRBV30 CAWERGPPNEQYF TGTGCCTGGGAGCGGGGGCCGCCCAACGAGCAGTACTTC
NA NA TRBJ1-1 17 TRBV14 CASSQHGNTAGNTEAFF TGTGCCAGCAGCCAACATGGGAACACCGCGGGAAACACTGAAGCTTTCTTT
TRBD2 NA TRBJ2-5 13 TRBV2 CASSGGLAETQYF TGTGCCAGCAGTGGGGGACTAGCCGAGACCCAGTACTTC
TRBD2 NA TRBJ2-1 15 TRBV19 CASRLAGVLQSEQFF TGTGCCAGTAGATTAGCGGGGGTTTTGCAAAGCGAGCAGTTCTTC
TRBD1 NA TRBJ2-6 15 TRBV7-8 CASSDDRAGANVLTF TGTGCCAGCAGCGACGACAGGGCTGGGGCCAACGTCCTGACTTTC
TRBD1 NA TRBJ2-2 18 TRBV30 CAWRPGWDRAPNTGELFF TGTGCCTGGAGGCCGGGCTGGGACAGGGCTCCAAACACCGGGGAGCTGTTTTTT
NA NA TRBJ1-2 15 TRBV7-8 CASSALDRANYGYTF TGTGCCAGCAGCGCGTTGGACAGAGCTAACTATGGCTACACCTTC
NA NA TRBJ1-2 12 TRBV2 CASTGDNYGYTF TGTGCCAGTACAGGAGATAACTATGGCTACACCTTC
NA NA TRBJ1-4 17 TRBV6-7 CASSCNGRGRVNEKLFF TGTGCCAGCAGTTGCAACGGGAGGGGTCGCGTTAATGAAAAACTGTTTTTT
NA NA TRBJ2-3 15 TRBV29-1 CSVVPKGVLTDTQYF TGCAGCGTTGTCCCAAAAGGGGTCCTGACAGATACGCAGTATTTT
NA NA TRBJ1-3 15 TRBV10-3 CAISEGGVSGNTIYF TGTGCCATCAGTGAAGGCGGCGTCTCTGGAAACACCATATATTTT
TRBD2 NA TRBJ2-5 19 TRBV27 CASSLGLAGGARIQETQYF TGTGCCAGCAGTTTAGGTCTAGCGGGAGGTGCCCGCATCCAAGAGACCCAGTACTTC
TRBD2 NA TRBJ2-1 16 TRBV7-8 CASSLEPLAGNNEQFF TGTGCCAGCAGCTTAGAGCCCCTAGCGGGCAACAATGAGCAGTTCTTC
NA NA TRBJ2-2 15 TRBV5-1 CASSRDTANTGELFF TGCGCCAGCAGCCGAGACACCGCGAACACCGGGGAGCTGTTTTTT
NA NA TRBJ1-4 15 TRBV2 CASSPPGGLNEKLFF TGTGCCAGCAGCCCGCCGGGGGGACTAAATGAAAAACTGTTTTTT
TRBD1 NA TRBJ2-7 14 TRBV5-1 CASSTGDGVNEQYF TGCGCCAGCAGCACAGGGGATGGGGTCAACGAGCAGTACTTC
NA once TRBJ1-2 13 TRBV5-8 CASRWGGDYGYTF TGTGCCAGCAGATGGGGGGGGGACTATGGCTACACCTTC
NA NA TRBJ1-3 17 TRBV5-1 CASSLDAAAHSGNTIYF TGCGCCAGCAGCTTGGACGCGGCGGCTCATTCTGGAAACACCATATATTTT
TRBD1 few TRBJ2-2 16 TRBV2 CASRRTGTADTGELFF TGTGCCAGCCGGCGGACCGGGACAGCCGACACCGGGGAGCTGTTTTTT
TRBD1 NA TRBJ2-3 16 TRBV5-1 CASSSMPGQLTDTQYF TGCGCCAGCAGCTCTATGCCGGGACAGCTTACAGATACGCAGTATTTT
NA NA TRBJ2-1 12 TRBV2 CASKDLAAEQFF TGTGCCAGCAAAGATTTAGCCGCCGAGCAGTTCTTC
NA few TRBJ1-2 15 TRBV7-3 CASSPRDTSNYGYTF TGTGCCAGCAGCCCAAGGGACACGTCTAACTATGGCTACACCTTC
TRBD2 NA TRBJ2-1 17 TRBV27 CASSLGLVLAGSNEQFF TGTGCCAGCAGTTTGGGGTTGGTACTAGCGGGAAGCAATGAGCAGTTCTTC